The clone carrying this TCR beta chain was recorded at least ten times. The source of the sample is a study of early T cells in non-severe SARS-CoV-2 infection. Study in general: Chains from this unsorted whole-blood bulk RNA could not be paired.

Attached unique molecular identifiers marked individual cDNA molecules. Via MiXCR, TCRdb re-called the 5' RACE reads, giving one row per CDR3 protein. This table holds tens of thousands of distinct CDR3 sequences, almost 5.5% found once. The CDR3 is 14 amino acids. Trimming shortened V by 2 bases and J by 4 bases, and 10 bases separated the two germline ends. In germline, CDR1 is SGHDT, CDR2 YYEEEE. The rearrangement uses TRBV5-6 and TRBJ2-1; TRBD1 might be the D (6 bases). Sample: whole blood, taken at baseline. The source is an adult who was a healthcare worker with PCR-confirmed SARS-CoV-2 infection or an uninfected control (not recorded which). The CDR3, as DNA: TGTGCCAGCAGCTTCGGGACACATTACAATGAGCAGTTCTTC. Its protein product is CASSFGTHYNEQFF.